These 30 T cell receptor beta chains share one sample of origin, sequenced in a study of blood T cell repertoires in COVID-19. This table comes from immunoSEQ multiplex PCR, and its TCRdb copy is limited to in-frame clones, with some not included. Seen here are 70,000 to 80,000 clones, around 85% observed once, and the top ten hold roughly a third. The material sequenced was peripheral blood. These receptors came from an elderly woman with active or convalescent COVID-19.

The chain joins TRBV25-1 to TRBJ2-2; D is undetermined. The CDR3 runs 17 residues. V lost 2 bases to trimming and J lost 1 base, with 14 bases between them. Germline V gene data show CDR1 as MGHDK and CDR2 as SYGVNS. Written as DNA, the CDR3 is TGTGCCAGCAGTGAACCCCGGCCAGGTTTGAACACCGGGGAGCTGTTTTTT. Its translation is CASSEPRPGLNTGELFF.

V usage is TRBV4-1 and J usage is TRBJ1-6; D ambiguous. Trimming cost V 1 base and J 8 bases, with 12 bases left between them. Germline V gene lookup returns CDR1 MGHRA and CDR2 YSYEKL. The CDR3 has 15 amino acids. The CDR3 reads CASSQVSGDDSPLHF. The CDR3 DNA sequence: TGCGCCAGCAGCCAAGTATCCGGAGATGATTCACCCCTCCACTTT.

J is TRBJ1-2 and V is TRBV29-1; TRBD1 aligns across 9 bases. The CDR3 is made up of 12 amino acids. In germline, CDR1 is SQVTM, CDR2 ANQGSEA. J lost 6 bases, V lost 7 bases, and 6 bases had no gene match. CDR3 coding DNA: TGCAGCGGGGGACAGGGACAAGATGGCTACACCTTC. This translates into CSGGQGQDGYTF. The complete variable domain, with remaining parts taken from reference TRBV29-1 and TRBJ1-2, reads SAVISQKPSRDICQRGTSLTIQCQVDSQVTMMFWYRQQPGQSLTLIATANQGSEATYESGFVIDKFPISRPNLTFSTLTVSNMSPEDSSIYLCSGGQGQDGYTFGSGTRLTVV.

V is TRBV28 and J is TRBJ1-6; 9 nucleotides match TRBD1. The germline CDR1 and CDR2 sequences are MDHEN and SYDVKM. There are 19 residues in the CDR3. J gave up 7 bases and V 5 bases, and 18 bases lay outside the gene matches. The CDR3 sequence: CASSPSGTGPANLNSPLHF. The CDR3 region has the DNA TGTGCCAGCAGTCCCTCCGGGACAGGGCCCGCTAATTTGAATTCACCCCTCCACTTT.

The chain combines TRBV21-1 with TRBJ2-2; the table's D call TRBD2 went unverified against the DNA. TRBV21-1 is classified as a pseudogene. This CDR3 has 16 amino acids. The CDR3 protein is CASSNSGGLEAGELFF. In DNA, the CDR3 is TGTGCCAGCAGCAATAGCGGGGGGTTGGAGGCCGGGGAGCTGTTTTTT.

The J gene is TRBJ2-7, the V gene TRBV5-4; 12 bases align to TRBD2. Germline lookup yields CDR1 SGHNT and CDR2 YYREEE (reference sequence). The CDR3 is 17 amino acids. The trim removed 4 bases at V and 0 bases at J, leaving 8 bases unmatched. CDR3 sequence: CASSPGTSGLSSYEQYF. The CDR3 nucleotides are TGTGCCAGCAGCCCAGGGACTAGCGGGCTTAGCTCCTACGAGCAGTACTTC.

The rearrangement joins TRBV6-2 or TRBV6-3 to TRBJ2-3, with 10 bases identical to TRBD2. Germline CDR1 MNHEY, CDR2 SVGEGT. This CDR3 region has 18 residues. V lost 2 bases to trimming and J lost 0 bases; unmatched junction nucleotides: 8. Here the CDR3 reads CASSYSGAGGISTDTQYF. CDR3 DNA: TGTGCCAGCAGTTACAGTGGAGCGGGGGGGATTAGCACAGATACGCAGTATTTT.

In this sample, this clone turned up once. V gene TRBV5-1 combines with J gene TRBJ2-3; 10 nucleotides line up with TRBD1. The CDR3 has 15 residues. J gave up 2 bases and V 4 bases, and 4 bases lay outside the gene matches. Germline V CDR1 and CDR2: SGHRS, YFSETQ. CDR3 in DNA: TGCGCCAGCAGCCGGACAGGGGGATACACAGATACGCAGTATTTT. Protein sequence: CASSRTGGYTDTQYF.

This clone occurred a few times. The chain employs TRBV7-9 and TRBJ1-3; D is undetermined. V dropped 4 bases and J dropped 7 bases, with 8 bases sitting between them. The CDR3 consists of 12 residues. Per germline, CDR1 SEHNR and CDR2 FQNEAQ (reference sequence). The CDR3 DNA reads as TGTGCCAGCAGCTACTCTAGGAACACCATATATTTT. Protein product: CASSYSRNTIYF.

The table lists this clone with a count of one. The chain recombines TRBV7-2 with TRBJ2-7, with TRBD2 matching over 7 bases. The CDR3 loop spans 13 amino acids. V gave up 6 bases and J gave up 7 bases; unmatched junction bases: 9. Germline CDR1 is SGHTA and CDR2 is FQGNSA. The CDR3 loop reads CASRPSGVKEQYF. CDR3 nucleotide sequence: TGTGCCAGCAGACCCAGCGGGGTCAAAGAGCAGTACTTC.

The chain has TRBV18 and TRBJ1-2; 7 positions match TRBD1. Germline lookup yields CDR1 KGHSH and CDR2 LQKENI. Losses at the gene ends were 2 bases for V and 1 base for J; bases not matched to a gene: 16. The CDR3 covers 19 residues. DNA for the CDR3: TGTGCCAGCTCACCATTAGCCCCACGACAGGGAAACCTTAACTATGGCTACACCTTC. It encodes CASSPLAPRQGNLNYGYTF. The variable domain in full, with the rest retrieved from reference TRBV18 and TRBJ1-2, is NAGVMQNPRHLVRRRGQEARLRCSPMKGHSHVYWYRQLPEEGLKFMVYLQKENIIDESGMPKERFSAEFPKEGPSILRIQQVVRGDSAAYFCASSPLAPRQGNLNYGYTFGSGTRLTVV.

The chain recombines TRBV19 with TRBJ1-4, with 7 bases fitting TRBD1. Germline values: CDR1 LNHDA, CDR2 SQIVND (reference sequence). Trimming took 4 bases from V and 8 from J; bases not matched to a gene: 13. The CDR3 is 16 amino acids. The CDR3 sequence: CASSSAGTAFWEKLFF. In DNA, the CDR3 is TGTGCCAGTAGTAGCGCCGGGACAGCTTTTTGGGAAAAACTGTTTTTT. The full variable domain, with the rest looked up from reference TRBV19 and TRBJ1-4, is DGGITQSPKYLFRKEGQNVTLSCEQNLNHDAMYWYRQDPGQGLRLIYYSQIVNDFQKGDIAEGYSVSREKKESFPLTVTSAQKNPTAFYLCASSSAGTAFWEKLFFGSGTQLSVL.

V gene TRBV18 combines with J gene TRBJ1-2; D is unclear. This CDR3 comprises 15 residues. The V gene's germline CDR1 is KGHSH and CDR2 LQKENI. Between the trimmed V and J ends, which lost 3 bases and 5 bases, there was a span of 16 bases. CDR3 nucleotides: TGTGCCAGCTCACCTAACCCTGACGGACTGTATGGCTACACCTTC. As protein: CASSPNPDGLYGYTF.

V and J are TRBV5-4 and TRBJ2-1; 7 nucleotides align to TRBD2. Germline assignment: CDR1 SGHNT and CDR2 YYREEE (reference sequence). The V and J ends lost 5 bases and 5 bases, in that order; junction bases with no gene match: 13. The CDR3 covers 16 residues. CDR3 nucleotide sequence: TGTGCCAGCAGTTACCCGACTAGCAGGGATAACAATGAGCAGTTCTTC. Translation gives CASSYPTSRDNNEQFF.

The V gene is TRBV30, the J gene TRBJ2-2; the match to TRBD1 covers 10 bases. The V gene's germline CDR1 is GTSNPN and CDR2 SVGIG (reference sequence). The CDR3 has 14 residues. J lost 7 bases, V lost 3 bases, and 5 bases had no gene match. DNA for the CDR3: TGTGCCTGGAGAAGGGGACAGGGGATCGGGGAGCTGTTTTTT. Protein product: CAWRRGQGIGELFF.

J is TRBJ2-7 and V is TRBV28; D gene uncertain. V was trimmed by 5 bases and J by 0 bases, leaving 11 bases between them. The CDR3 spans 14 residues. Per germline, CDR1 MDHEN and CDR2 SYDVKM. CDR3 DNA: TGTGCCAGCAGTCCCGTCCAGATCTCCTACGAGCAGTACTTC. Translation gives CASSPVQISYEQYF. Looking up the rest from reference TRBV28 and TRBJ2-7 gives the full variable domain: DVKVTQSSRYLVKRTGEKVFLECVQDMDHENMFWYRQDPGLGLRLIYFSYDVKMKEKGDIPEGYSVSREKKERFSLILESASTNQTSMYLCASSPVQISYEQYFGPGTRLTVT.

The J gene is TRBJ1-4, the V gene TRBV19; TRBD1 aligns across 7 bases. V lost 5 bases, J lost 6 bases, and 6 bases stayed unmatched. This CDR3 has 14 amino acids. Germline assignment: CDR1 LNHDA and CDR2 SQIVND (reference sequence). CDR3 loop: CASSPTGVDEKLFF. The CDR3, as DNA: TGTGCCAGTAGTCCTACAGGGGTGGATGAAAAACTGTTTTTT.

The CDR3 protein is CASDEGTGLTEAFF. DNA for the CDR3: TGTGCCAGCGATGAGGGGACAGGTTTAACTGAAGCTTTCTTT. The V gene is TRBV6-5, the J gene TRBJ1-1, with 8 bases aligning to TRBD1. Germline CDR1 is MNHEY and CDR2 is SVGAGI. Trimming at V came to 8 bases and at J to 5 bases, leaving 10 bases not matched to a gene. This CDR3 region has 14 residues.

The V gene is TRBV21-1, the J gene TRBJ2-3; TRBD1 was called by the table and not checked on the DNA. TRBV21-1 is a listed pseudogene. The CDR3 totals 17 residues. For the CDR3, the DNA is TGTGCCAGCAGGACTACAGGGTCTGGAGTTTCCACAGATACGCAGTATTTT. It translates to CASRTTGSGVSTDTQYF.

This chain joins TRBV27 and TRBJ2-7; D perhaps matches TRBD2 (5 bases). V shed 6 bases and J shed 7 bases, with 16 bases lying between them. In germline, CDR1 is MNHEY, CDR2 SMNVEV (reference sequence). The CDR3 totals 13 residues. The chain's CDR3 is CASSPQVSGEQYF. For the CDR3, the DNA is TGTGCCAGCAGCCCCCAGGTATCGGGGGAGCAGTACTTC.

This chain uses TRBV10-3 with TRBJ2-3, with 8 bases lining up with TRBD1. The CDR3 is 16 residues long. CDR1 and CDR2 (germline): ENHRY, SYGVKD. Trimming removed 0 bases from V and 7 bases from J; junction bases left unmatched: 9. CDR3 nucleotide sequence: TGTGCCATCAGTGAGTCGATCCAGGGGGCGAAAAATACGCAGTATTTT. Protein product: CAISESIQGAKNTQYF.

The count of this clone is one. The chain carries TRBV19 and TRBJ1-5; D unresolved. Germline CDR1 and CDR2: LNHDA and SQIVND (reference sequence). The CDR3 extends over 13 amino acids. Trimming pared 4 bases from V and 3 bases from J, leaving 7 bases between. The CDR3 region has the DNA TGTGCCAGTAGTACCAGAACCAATCAGCCCCAGCATTTT. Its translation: CASSTRTNQPQHF.

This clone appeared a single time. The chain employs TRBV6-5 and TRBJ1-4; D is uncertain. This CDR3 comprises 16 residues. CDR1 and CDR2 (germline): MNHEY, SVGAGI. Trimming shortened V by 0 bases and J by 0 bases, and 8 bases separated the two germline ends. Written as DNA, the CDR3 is TGTGCCAGCAGTTACTCACGCGGTTCAACTAATGAAAAACTGTTTTTT. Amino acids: CASSYSRGSTNEKLFF.

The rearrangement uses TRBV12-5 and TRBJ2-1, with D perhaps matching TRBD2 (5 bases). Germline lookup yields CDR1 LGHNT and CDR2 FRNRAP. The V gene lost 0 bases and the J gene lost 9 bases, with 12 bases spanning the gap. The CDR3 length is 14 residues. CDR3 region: CASGLVQRAGEQFF. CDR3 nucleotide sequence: TGTGCTAGTGGTTTGGTACAAAGGGCGGGTGAGCAGTTCTTC.

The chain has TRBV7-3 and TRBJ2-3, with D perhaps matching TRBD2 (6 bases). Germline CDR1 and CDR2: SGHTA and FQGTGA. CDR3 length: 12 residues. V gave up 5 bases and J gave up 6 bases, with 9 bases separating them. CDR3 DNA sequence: TGTGCCAGCAGCGAACGGGGGGATACGCAGTATTTT. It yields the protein CASSERGDTQYF.

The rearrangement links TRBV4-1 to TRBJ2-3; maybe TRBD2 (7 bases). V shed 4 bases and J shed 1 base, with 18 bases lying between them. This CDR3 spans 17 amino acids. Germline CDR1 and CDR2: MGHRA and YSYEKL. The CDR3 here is CASSRGGAVVGTDTQYF. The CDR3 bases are TGCGCCAGCAGCCGAGGGGGGGCCGTCGTTGGCACAGATACGCAGTATTTT.

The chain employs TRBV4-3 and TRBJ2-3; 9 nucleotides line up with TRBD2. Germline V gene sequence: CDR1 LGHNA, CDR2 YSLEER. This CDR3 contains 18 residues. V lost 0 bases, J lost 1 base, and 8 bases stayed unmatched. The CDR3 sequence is CASSQEVVAGAGTDTQYF. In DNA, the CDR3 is TGCGCCAGCAGCCAAGAGGTGGTAGCGGGGGCTGGCACAGATACGCAGTATTTT.

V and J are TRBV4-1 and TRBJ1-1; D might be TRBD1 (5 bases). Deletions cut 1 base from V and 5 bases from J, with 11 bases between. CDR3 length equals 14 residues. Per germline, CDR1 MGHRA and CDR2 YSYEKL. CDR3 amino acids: CASSQVQGRTEAFF. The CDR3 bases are TGCGCCAGCAGCCAAGTCCAGGGTCGGACTGAAGCTTTCTTT.

CDR3 sequence (DNA): TGTGCCAGTACCCCAGGGGCTAGTAATGAAAAACTGTTTTTT. Encoded protein: CASTPGASNEKLFF. The V gene is TRBV19, the J gene TRBJ1-4, with D perhaps TRBD1 (6 bases). This CDR3 has 14 residues. Germline assignment: CDR1 LNHDA and CDR2 SQIVND (reference sequence). V lost 7 bases to trimming and J lost 4 bases, with 13 bases between them.

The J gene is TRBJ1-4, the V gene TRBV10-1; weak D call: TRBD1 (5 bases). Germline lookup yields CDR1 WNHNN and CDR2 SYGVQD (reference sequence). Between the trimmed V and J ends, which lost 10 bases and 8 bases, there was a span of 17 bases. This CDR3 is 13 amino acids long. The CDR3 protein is CAIRGIRLEKLFF. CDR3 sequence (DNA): TGCGCCATCCGGGGGATCCGACTGGAAAAACTGTTTTTT.